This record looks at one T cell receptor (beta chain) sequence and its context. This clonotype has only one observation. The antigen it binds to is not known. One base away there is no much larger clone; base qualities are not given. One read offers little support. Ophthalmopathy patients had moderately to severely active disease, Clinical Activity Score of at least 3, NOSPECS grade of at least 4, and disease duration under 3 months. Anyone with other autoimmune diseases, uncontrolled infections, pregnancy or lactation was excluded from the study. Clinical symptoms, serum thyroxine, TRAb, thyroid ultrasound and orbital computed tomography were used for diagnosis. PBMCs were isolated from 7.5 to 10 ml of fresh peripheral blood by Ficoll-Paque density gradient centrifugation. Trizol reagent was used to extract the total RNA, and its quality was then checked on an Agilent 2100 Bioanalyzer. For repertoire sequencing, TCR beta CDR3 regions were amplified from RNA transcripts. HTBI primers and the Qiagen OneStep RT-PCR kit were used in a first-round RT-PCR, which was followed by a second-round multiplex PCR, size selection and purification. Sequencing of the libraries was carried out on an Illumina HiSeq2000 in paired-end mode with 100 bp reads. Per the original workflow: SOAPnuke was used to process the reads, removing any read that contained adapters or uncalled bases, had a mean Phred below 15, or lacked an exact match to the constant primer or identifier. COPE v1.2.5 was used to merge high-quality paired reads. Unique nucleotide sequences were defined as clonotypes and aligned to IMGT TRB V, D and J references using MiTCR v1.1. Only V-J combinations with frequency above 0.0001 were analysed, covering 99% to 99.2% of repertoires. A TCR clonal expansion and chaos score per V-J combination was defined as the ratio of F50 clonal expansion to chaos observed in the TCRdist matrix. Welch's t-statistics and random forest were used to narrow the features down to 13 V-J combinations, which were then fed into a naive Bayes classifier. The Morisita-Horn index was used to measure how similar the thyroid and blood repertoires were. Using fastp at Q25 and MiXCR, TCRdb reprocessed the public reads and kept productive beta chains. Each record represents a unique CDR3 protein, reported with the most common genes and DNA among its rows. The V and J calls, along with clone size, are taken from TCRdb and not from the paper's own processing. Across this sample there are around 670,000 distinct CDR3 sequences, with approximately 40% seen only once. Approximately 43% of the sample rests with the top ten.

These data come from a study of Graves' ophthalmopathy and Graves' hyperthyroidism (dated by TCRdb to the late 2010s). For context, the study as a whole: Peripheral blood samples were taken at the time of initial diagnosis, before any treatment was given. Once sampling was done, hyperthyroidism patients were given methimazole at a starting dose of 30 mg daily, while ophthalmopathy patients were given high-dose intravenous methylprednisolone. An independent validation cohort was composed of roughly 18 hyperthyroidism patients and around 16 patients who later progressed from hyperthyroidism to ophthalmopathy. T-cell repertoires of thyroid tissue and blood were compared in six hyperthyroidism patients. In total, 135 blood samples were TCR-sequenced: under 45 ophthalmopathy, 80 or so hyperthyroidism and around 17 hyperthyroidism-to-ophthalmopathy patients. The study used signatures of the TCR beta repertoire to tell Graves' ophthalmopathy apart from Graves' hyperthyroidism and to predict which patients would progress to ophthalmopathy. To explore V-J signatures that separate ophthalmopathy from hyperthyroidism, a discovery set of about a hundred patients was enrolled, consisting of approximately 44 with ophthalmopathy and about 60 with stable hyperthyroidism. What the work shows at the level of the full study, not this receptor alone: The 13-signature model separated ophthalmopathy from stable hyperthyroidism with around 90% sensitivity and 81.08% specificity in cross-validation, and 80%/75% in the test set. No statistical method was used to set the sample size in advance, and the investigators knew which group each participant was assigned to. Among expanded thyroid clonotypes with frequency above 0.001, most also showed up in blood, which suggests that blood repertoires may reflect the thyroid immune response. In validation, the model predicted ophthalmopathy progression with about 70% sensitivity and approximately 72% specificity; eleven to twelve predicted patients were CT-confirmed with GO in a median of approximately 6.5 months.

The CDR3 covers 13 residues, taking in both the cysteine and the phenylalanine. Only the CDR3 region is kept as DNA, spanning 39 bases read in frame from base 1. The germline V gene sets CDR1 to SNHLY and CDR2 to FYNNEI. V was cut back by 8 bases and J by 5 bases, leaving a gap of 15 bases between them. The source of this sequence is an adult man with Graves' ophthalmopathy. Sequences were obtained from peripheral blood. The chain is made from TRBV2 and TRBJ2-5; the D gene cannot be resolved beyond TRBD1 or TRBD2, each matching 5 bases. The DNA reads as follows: TGTGCCAGCCGTGGGACGGGGCATGAGACCCAGTACTTC. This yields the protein CASRGTGHETQYF.